The T cell receptor (beta chain) described here comes from a study of CD8+CD57+ T cells in acquired aplastic anemia. In the study overall: DNA from sorted CD4+ and CD8+ cells averaged roughly 3.4 ug. Where healthy donors were concerned, CD4+ cells averaged approximately 11 million reads. Study-wide results and caveats: Any difference that existed in CD8+ Simpson's diversity between patients and controls was not significant. Patients shared twenty-nine CD8+ CDR3 sequences with controls.

Genomic DNA, the template, was used for profiling of the TCR beta VDJ and CDR3. Each CDR3 protein gets one entry after TCRdb re-called the reads with MiXCR. Here the sample spans roughly 130,000 distinct CDR3 sequences, over 45% being singletons. The table lists this clonotype with many counts. What it binds is not known. The sequence was obtained from a human donor in good health, serving as a control. The sample was sorted CD4+, CD8+, or CD8+CD57+ T cells (not recorded which) from PBMCs.

Here the CDR3 DNA reads TGCGCCAGCAGCGCGACTAGCGGGGGAGTAAATGAGCAGTTCTTC. Protein: CASSATSGGVNEQFF. The rearrangement links TRBV5-1 to TRBJ2-1; 12 bases line up with TRBD2. V gave up 4 bases and J gave up 7 bases; unmatched junction bases: 6. The germline CDR1 and CDR2 sequences are SGHRS and YFSETQ. The CDR3 loop spans 15 amino acids.